These T cell receptor beta chains were read from a single sample in a study of blood T cell repertoires in COVID-19. The data were produced by immunoSEQ multiplex PCR, yet TCRdb's version contains in-frame clones alone and is incomplete. The sample has fewer than 200,000 clones, more than 65% seen once. Sequencing used peripheral blood. All receptors derive from an older woman with COVID-19, enrolled during active disease. The CDR3 runs from the conserved cysteine through the conserved F or W. The order of the fields is V gene, clone size, D gene, J gene, CDR3 protein, CDR3 DNA. A D gene is named only where the DNA matches it firmly. The size entry is marked missing in some rows and otherwise reads once, few, many or a size class.

TRBV9,.,TRBD1,TRBJ1-3,CASSVTHRGNFPYTIYF,TGTGCCAGCAGCGTAACCCACAGGGGGAACTTCCCCTACACCATATATTTT
TRBV6-2/TRBV6-3,few,.,TRBJ2-1,CASGLGSPLYNEQFF,TGTGCCAGCGGCCTTGGGAGCCCCCTCTACAATGAGCAGTTCTTC
TRBV7-9,few,.,TRBJ1-2,CASSLASRGNYGYTF,TGTGCCAGCAGCTTAGCTTCGAGGGGGAACTATGGCTACACCTTC
TRBV9,.,.,TRBJ2-7,CASSPSNGGEQYF,TGTGCCAGCAGCCCCTCAAACGGCGGGGAGCAGTACTTC
TRBV24-1,.,TRBD2,TRBJ2-7,CATYELAGVSPGGNEQYF,TGTGCCACCTACGAACTAGCGGGAGTCTCCCCAGGCGGGAACGAGCAGTACTTC
TRBV28,.,.,TRBJ2-7,CASRPTVGEQYF,TGTGCCAGCAGACCGACAGTGGGCGAGCAGTACTTC
TRBV18,.,.,TRBJ1-3,CASSPSPLGNTIYF,TGTGCCAGCTCTCCGTCTCCCCTCGGAAACACCATATATTTT
TRBV6-5,.,.,TRBJ1-1,CASGGQINTEAFF,TGTGCCAGCGGAGGACAGATAAACACTGAAGCTTTCTTT
TRBV19,.,TRBD1,TRBJ1-5,CASRGQGNQPQHF,TGTGCCAGTAGAGGACAGGGCAATCAGCCCCAGCATTTT
TRBV15,.,TRBD1,TRBJ2-5,CATSRTTGEGGQETQYF,TGTGCCACCAGCAGAACCACAGGGGAAGGGGGCCAAGAGACCCAGTACTTC
TRBV2,few,.,TRBJ1-2,CASNGGPRGYGYTF,TGTGCCAGCAACGGGGGACCCCGGGGGTATGGCTACACCTTC
TRBV5-1,few,TRBD1,TRBJ2-2,CASRTTGDTGELFF,TGCGCCAGCAGGACGACAGGGGACACCGGGGAGCTGTTTTTT
TRBV5-6,few,TRBD2,TRBJ2-5,CASSSYQGGGETQYF,TGTGCCAGCAGCTCTTACCAGGGCGGGGGAGAGACCCAGTACTTC
TRBV2,.,TRBD1,TRBJ1-4,CASRISTGGDEKLFF,TGTGCCAGCAGAATATCGACAGGGGGGGATGAAAAACTGTTTTTT
TRBV6-1,.,TRBD2,TRBJ2-5,CASSETGLAGGETQYF,TGTGCCAGCAGTGAAACCGGACTAGCGGGGGGAGAGACCCAGTACTTC
TRBV5-1,.,.,TRBJ1-4,CASSTYSPGDEKLFF,TGCGCCAGCAGCACTTACAGTCCCGGCGATGAAAAACTGTTTTTT
TRBV28,.,TRBD1,TRBJ1-5,CASGNRDRVYSNQPQHF,TGTGCCAGCGGTAACCGGGACAGAGTTTATAGCAATCAGCCCCAGCATTTT
TRBV9,.,.,TRBJ1-3,CASSVESGDSGNTIYF,TGTGCCAGCAGCGTAGAGTCCGGTGACTCTGGAAACACCATATATTTT
TRBV7-9,.,TRBD2,TRBJ2-3,CASSLSGGTQYF,TGTGCCAGCAGCCTTAGCGGGGGTACGCAGTATTTT
TRBV3-1/TRBV3-2,once,TRBD2,TRBJ2-5,CASSQGIGGAYQETQYF,TGTGCCAGCAGCCAAGGGATCGGGGGGGCGTACCAAGAGACCCAGTACTTC
TRBV7-3,many,TRBD2,TRBJ2-3,CASSLISGSLDTQYF,TGTGCCAGCAGCTTAATTAGCGGGAGTTTAGATACGCAGTATTTT
TRBV28,.,TRBD1,TRBJ1-3,CASSLPRGQVSGNTIYF,TGTGCCAGCAGTTTACCAAGGGGACAGGTCTCTGGAAACACCATATATTTT
TRBV7-8,.,TRBD1,TRBJ1-2,CASSLTQGTNYGYTF,TGTGCCAGCAGCTTAACACAGGGGACTAACTATGGCTACACCTTC
TRBV27,.,TRBD1,TRBJ1-4,CASSRAQGGNEKLFF,TGTGCCAGCTCACGGGCCCAGGGGGGAAATGAAAAACTGTTTTTT
TRBV7-2,few,TRBD2,TRBJ2-2,CASSNAGTSGRQVGELFF,TGTGCCAGCAGCAACGCCGGGACTAGCGGGAGGCAGGTCGGGGAGCTGTTTTTT
TRBV2,few,.,TRBJ1-6,CASKGSQGGNSPLHF,TGTGCCAGCAAAGGTTCACAGGGTGGTAATTCACCCCTCCACTTT
TRBV3-1/TRBV3-2,.,.,TRBJ1-3,CASSQVRHGGSSGNTIYF,TGTGCCAGCAGCCAAGTAAGGCACGGGGGATCCTCTGGAAACACCATATATTTT
TRBV19,.,.,TRBJ1-1,CASCTIMNTEAFF,TGTGCCAGTTGCACAATCATGAACACTGAAGCTTTCTTT
TRBV21-1,once,.,TRBJ1-4,CASSKSGQGREKLFF,TGTGCCAGCAGCAAAAGTGGGCAGGGCAGGGAAAAACTGTTTTTT
TRBV10-2,.,TRBD1,TRBJ1-3,CASSPPYRGNGNTIYF,TGCGCCAGCAGTCCCCCCTACAGGGGAAACGGAAACACCATATATTTT
TRBV2,.,TRBD2,TRBJ2-1,CASRRLAGRLSDEQFF,TGTGCCAGCAGGCGACTAGCGGGTAGGCTCTCCGATGAGCAGTTCTTC
TRBV2,few,.,TRBJ1-1,CASLKGRDTEAFF,TGTGCCAGCTTGAAAGGGCGGGACACTGAAGCTTTCTTT
TRBV7-2,few,TRBD1,TRBJ2-2,CASSKMTGFTGELFF,TGTGCCAGCAGCAAAATGACAGGGTTCACCGGGGAGCTGTTTTTT
TRBV18,few,.,TRBJ2-5,CASSPGSEETQYF,TGTGCCAGCTCACCAGGTAGTGAAGAGACCCAGTACTTC
TRBV3-1/TRBV3-2,.,.,TRBJ2-1,CASSPGGGFDEQFF,TGTGCCAGCAGCCCCGGGGGAGGCTTCGATGAGCAGTTCTTC